This T cell receptor (beta chain) was identified during a study of beta chain features in type 1 diabetes. Across the whole study: Age, gender and cell yields were similar between patients and healthy donors. The samples had roughly 100,000,000 sorted cells examined in all.

Study-level results: A moderate, significant TCRB CDR3 shortening appeared in type 1 diabetes across four CD4+ subsets.

Sorting with CD45RO/CCR7/CD25/CD127/CD95/CD27 yielded naive, central memory, regulatory and stem-like memory CD4+ cells. Purity above 95% was achieved in all sorted populations. The isolated RNA, all of it, was reverse transcribed, so expressed TCRB transcripts were what got sequenced. Data came from immunoSEQ multiplex PCR; TCRdb stores just in-frame clones and leaves some out. The data contain over 650,000 clones, more than 13% of them singletons. This clone was counted only a few times. Its antigen is not identified. The CDR3 has 15 residues. CDR1 is SGHRS, CDR2 YFSETQ, per germline. The V gene end was trimmed by 4 bases and the J gene end by 2 bases; junction bases not matched to a gene: 7.

Sequencing was carried out using naive CD4+ T cells from blood. This sequence originates from a man aged 18 to 29 with type 1 diabetes. The rearrangement joins TRBV5-1 to TRBJ2-5; 8 bases are shared with TRBD1. CDR3 sequence reads: CASSQEHRGQETQYF. The DNA of the CDR3 is TGCGCCAGCAGCCAAGAACACAGGGGGCAAGAGACCCAGTACTTC.